This TCR beta chain comes out of a study of molecular identifiers for immune sequencing clone quantification. As concerns this clonotype: A read error may be the cause here, since a much bigger clone is one base away.

Naive CD8 T cells, phenotype CD8+CD4-CCR7+CD45RA+, were sorted. In TCRdb, the PCR reads were re-called with MiXCR into one record per CDR3 protein. This sample has approximately 550,000 distinct CDR3 sequences, with around 23% found just once. Looked up from germline, CDR1 is SGHDN and CDR2 is FVKESK. Losses at the gene ends were 1 base for V and 14 bases for J; bases not matched to a gene: 2. CDR3 length equals 13 residues. The rearrangement joins TRBV14 to TRBJ2-3, with 14 bases fitting TRBD2. This receptor was obtained from a human donor in good health. Some libraries in this study had Jurkat cell RNA spiked in. Sequencing was performed on naive CD8+ T cells from blood, with Jurkat cell RNA spiked in. This sample's subset: FACS-sorted CD8+CD4-CCR7+CD45RA+ naive T cells. The CDR3 loop reads CASSQGGTSGRYF. As DNA, the CDR3 is TGTGCCAGCAGCCAAGGAGGGACTAGCGGGAGGTATTTT.